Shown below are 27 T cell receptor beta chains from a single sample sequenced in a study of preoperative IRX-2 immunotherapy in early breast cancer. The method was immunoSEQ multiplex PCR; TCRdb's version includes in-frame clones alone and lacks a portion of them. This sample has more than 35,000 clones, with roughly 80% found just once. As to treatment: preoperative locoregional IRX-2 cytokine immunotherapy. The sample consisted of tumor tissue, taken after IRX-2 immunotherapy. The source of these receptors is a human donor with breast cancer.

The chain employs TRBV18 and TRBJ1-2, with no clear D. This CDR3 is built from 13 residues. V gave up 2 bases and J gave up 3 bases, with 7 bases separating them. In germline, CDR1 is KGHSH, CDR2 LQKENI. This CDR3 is CASSPDSDYGYTF. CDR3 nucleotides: TGTGCCAGCTCACCAGACTCCGACTATGGCTACACCTTC. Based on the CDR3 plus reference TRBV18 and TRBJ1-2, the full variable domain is NAGVMQNPRHLVRRRGQEARLRCSPMKGHSHVYWYRQLPEEGLKFMVYLQKENIIDESGMPKERFSAEFPKEGPSILRIQQVVRGDSAAYFCASSPDSDYGYTFGSGTRLTVV.

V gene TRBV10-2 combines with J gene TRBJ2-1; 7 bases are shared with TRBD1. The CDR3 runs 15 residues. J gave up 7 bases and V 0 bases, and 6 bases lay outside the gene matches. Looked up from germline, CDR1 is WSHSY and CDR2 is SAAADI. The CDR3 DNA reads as TGCGCCAGCAGTGAGTCGAGTAGGGGGCAAAATGAGCAGTTCTTC. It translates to CASSESSRGQNEQFF.

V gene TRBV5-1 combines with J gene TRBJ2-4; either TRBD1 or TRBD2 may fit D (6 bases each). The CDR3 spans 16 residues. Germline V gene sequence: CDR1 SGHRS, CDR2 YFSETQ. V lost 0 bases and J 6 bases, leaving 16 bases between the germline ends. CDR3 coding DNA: TGCGCCAGCAGCTTGGAAGGGGGGCGCATTGGAAACATTCAGTACTTC. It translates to CASSLEGGRIGNIQYF.

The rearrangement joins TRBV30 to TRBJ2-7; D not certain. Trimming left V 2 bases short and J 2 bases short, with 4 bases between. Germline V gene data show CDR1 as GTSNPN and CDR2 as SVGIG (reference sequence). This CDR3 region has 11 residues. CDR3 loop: CAWSKAYEQYF. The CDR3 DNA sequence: TGTGCCTGGAGTAAAGCCTACGAGCAGTACTTC.

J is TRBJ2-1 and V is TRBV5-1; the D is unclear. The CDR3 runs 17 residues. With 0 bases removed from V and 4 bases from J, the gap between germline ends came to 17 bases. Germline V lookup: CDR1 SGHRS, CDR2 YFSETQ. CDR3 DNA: TGCGCCAGCAGCTTGGACCCGAACTCGGGCCGTTACAATGAGCAGTTCTTC. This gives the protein CASSLDPNSGRYNEQFF.

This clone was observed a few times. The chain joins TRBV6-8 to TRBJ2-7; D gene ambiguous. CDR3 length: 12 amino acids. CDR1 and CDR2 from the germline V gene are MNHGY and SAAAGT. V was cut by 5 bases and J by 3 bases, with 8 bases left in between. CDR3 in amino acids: CASSKDGYEQYF. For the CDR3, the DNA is TGTGCCAGCAGTAAGGACGGCTACGAGCAGTACTTC.

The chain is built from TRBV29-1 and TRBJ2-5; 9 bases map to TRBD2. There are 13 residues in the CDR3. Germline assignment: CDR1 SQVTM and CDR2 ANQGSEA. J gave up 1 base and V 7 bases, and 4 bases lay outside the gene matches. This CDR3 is CSAGLAPQETQYF. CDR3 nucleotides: TGCAGCGCCGGACTAGCGCCCCAAGAGACCCAGTACTTC. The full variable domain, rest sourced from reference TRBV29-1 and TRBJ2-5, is SAVISQKPSRDICQRGTSLTIQCQVDSQVTMMFWYRQQPGQSLTLIATANQGSEATYESGFVIDKFPISRPNLTFSTLTVSNMSPEDSSIYLCSAGLAPQETQYFGPGTRLLVL.

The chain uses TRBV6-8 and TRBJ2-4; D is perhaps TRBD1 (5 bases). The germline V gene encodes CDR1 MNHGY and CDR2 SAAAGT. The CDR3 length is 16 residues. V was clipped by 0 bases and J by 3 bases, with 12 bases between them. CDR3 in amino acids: CASSYSGQGDKNIQYF. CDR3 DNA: TGTGCCAGCAGTTACTCGGGGCAGGGCGACAAAAACATTCAGTACTTC.

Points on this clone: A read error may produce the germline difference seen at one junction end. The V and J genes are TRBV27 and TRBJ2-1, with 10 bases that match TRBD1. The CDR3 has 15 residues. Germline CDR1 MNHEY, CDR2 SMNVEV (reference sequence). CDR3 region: CATSEAGQGLSEQFF. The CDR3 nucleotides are TGTGCCACCAGTGAGGCGGGACAGGGGTTAAGTGAGCAGTTCTTC.

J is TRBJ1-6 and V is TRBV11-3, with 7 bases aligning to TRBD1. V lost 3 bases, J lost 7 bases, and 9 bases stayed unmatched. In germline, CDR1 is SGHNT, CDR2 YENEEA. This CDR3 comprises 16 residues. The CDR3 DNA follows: TGTGCCAGCAGCTTGGGGGCCGGGACAGCCAATTCACCCCTCCACTTT. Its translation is CASSLGAGTANSPLHF.

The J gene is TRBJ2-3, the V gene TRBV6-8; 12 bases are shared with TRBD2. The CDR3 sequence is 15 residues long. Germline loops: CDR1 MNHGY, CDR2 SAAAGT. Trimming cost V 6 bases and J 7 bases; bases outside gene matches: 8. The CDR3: CASRSHTSGRNTQYF. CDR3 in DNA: TGTGCCAGCAGGTCACATACTAGCGGGAGGAATACGCAGTATTTT.

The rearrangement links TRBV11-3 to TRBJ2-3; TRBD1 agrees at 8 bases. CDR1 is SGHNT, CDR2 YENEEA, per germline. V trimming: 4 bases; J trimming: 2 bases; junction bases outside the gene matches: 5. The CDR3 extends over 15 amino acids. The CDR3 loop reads CASSSTGALTDTQYF. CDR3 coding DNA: TGTGCCAGCAGCTCGACAGGGGCCCTCACAGATACGCAGTATTTT.

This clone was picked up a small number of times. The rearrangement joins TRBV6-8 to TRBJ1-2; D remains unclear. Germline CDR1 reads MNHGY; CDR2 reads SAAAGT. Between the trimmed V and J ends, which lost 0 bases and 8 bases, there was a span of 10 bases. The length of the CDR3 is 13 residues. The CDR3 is CASSYSISAGYTF. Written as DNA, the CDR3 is TGTGCCAGCAGTTACTCGATTTCCGCGGGCTACACCTTC.

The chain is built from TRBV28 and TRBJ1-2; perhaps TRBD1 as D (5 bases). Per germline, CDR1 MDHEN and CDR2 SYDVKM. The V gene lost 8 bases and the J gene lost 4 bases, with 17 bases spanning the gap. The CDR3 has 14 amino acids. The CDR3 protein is CASASYGGTYGYTF. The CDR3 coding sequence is TGTGCCAGCGCTTCCTACGGGGGGACCTATGGCTACACCTTC.

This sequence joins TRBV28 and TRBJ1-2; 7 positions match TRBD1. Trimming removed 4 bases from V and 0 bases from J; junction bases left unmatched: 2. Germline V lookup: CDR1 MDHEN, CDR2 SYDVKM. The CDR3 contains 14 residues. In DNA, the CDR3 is TGTGCCAGCAGTTCCGGGACAGCTAACTATGGCTACACCTTC. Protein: CASSSGTANYGYTF.

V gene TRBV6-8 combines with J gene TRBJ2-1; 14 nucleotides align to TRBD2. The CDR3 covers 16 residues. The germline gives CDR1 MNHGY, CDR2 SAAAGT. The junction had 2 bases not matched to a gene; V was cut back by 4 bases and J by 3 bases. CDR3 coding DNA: TGTGCCAGCAGTTTAGGACTAGCGGGAGGCTACAATGAGCAGTTCTTC. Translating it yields CASSLGLAGGYNEQFF.

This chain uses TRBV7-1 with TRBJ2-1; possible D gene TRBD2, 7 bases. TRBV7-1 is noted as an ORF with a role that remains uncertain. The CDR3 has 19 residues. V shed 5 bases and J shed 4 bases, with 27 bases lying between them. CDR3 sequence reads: CASSAFFPPGAGEYNEQFF. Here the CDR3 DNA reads TGTGCCAGCAGCGCCTTTTTCCCTCCGGGGGCGGGGGAGTACAATGAGCAGTTCTTC.

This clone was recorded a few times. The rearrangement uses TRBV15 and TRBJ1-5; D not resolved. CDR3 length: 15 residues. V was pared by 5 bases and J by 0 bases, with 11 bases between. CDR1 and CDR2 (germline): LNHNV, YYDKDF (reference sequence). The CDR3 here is CATSRAVDSNQPQHF. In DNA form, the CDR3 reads TGTGCCACCAGCCGGGCAGTCGATAGCAATCAGCCCCAGCATTTT.

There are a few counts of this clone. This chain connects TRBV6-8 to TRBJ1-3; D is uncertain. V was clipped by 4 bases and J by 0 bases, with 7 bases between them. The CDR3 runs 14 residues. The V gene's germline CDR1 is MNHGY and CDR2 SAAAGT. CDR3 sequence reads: CASSFVGSGNTIYF. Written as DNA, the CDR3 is TGTGCCAGCAGTTTTGTGGGCTCTGGAAACACCATATATTTT.

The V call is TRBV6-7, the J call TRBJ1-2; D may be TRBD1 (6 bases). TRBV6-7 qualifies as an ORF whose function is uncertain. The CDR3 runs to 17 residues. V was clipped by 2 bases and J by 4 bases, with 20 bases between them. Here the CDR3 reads CASSYAGQGKGSYGYTF. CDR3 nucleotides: TGTGCCAGCAGTTACGCGGGACAAGGAAAGGGATCCTATGGCTACACCTTC.

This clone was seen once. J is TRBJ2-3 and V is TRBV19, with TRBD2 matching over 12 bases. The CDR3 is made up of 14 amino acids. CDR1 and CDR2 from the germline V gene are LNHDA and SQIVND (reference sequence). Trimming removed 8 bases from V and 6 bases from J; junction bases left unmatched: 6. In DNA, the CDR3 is TGTGCCAGTCTAGCGGGAGGGTCATCGGATACGCAGTATTTT. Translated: CASLAGGSSDTQYF. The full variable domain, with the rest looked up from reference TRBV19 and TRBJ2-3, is DGGITQSPKYLFRKEGQNVTLSCEQNLNHDAMYWYRQDPGQGLRLIYYSQIVNDFQKGDIAEGYSVSREKKESFPLTVTSAQKNPTAFYLCASLAGGSSDTQYFGPGTRLTVL.

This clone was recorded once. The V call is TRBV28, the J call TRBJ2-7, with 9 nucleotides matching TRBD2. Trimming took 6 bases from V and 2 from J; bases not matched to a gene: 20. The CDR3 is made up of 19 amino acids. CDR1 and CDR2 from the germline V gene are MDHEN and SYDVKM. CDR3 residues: CASSPIFSTSGKITYEQYF. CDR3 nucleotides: TGTGCCAGCAGCCCTATTTTTTCGACTAGCGGAAAAATTACCTACGAGCAGTACTTC.

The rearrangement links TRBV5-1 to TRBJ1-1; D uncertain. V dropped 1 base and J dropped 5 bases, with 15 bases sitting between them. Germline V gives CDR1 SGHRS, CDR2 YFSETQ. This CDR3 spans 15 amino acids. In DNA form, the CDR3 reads TGCGCCAGCAGCTTGAGTTCATCGTCGTTGACTGAAGCTTTCTTT. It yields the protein CASSLSSSSLTEAFF.

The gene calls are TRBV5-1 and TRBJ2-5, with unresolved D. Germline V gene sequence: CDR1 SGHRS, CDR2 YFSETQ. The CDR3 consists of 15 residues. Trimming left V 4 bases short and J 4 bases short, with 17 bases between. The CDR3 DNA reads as TGCGCCAGCAGCCCCGGTGAGATAGGTTTAGAGACCCAGTACTTC. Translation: CASSPGEIGLETQYF.

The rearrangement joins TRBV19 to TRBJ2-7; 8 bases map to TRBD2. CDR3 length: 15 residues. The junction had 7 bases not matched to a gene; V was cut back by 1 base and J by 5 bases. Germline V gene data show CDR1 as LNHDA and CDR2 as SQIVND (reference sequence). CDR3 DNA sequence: TGTGCCAGTAGTATAGGACTAGCGTCAGGGGACGAGCAGTACTTC. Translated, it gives CASSIGLASGDEQYF.

This CDR3 is CASSSYLAGAETQYF. CDR3 sequence (DNA): TGTGCCAGCAGCTCCTATCTAGCGGGAGCTGAGACCCAGTACTTC. The chain combines TRBV7-2 with TRBJ2-5; TRBD2 aligns across 10 bases. CDR3 size: 15 residues. From germline, CDR1 is SGHTA and CDR2 FQGNSA. The V and J ends lost 4 bases and 5 bases, in that order; junction bases with no gene match: 7.

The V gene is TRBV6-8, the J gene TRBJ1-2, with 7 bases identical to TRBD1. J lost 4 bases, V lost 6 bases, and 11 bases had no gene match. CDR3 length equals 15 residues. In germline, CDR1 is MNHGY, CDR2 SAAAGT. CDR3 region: CASSSPATGAYGYTF. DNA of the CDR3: TGTGCCAGCAGCTCCCCCGCTACAGGGGCCTATGGCTACACCTTC.